This note documents a single T cell receptor beta chain sequence. In the study's own analysis: Reference gene primer amplification gave estimated nucleated cell counts. The assay was immunoSEQ multiplex PCR, and TCRdb's table has in-frame clones only and misses some. The V and J calls and clone size were taken over from that table, and D and trimming were inferred from the DNA. The sample holds about 370,000 clones, roughly 86% seen once. This entry is derived from a study of blood T cell repertoires in COVID-19. Study in general: PBMCs, B-cell-depleted T cells, or T cells were the source of the cDNA or gDNA that made up the material.

Trimming cost V 3 bases and J 7 bases, with 13 bases left between them. Germline assignment: CDR1 SQVTM and CDR2 ANQGSEA. The CDR3 is made up of 13 amino acids. The chain uses TRBV29-1 and TRBJ2-1, with D maybe TRBD2 (6 bases). Specimen: peripheral blood. The TCR sequence derives from a young woman with COVID-19, enrolled during active disease. This CDR3 reads CSVEPGLTNEQFF. In nucleotides, the CDR3 is TGCAGCGTTGAGCCGGGACTCACTAATGAGCAGTTCTTC.